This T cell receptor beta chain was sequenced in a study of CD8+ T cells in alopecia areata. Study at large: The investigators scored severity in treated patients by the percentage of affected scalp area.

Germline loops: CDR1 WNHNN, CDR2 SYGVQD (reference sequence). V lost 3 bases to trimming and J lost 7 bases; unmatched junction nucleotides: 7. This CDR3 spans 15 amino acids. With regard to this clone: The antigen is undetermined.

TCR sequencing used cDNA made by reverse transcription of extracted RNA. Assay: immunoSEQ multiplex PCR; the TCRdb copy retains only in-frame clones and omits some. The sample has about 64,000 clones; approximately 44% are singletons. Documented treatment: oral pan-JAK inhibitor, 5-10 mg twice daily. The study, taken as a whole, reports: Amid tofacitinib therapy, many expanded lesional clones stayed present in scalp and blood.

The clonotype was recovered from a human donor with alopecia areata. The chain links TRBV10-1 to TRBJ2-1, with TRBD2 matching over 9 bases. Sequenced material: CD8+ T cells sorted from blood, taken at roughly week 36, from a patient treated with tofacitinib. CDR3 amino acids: CASSETAGGVNEQFF. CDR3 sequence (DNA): TGCGCCAGCAGTGAAACAGCGGGAGGCGTGAATGAGCAGTTCTTC.